One and the same sample provided the 4 T cell receptor beta chains below, sequenced in a study of identical twins. TCRdb used MiXCR to reprocess the 5' RACE reads, holding one entry per CDR3 protein. The data show under 500,000 distinct CDR3 sequences, more than 13% seen once. These data were also filed under a second study, of yellow fever vaccine responses in identical twins.

Source material: CD4+ T cells sorted from blood. All receptors come from a woman between 18 and 29 years old in good health.

The J gene is TRBJ1-2, the V gene TRBV20-1, with a weak D call TRBD1 (6 bases). With 3 bases removed from V and 8 bases from J, the gap between germline ends came to 16 bases. CDR1 DFQATT and CDR2 SNEGSKA come from the germline V gene (reference sequence). The CDR3 contains 13 residues. For the CDR3, the DNA is TGCAGTGCTAGCCCCGACAGGTTCCTGGGCTACACCTTC. Its translation: CSASPDRFLGYTF.

The chain combines TRBV7-2 with TRBJ1-4; TRBD1 aligns across 8 bases. Looked up from germline, CDR1 is SGHTA and CDR2 is FQGNSA. This CDR3 spans 15 amino acids. The junction had 8 bases not matched to a gene; V was cut back by 4 bases and J by 7 bases. The CDR3 spells CASSSFQGAGEKLFF. CDR3 sequence (DNA): TGTGCCAGCAGCTCATTTCAGGGGGCTGGTGAAAAACTGTTTTTT.

The genes are TRBV10-3 and TRBJ1-1; D gene uncertain. The V end lost 0 bases, the J end lost 1 base, and 6 bases lay between the germline ends. The CDR3 extends over 14 amino acids. CDR1 is ENHRY, CDR2 SYGVKD, per germline. Here the CDR3 DNA reads TGTGCCATCAGTGAGTCGCGCGGGAACACTGAAGCTTTCTTT. Its translation is CAISESRGNTEAFF.

This clonotype occurred many times. The chain carries TRBV12-3 or TRBV12-4 and TRBJ2-3; D may be TRBD2 (6 bases). The ends were cut back, 5 bases at V and 0 bases at J, with 15 bases in the middle. The CDR3 is 16 residues long. CDR3 nucleotide sequence: TGTGCCAGCAGTCCTCCCCGGGCGGGAAGCACAGATACGCAGTATTTT. Translated, it gives CASSPPRAGSTDTQYF.